The following is a TCR beta chain sequence with its context. This clonotype was seen many times. Its recognized antigen is unknown. No base-level quality is on record; no much larger clone is a single base apart. This entry is derived from a study of read filtering for tumor transcriptome and immune sequencing (dated by TCRdb to the early 2020s). With regard to the full study: The cohort was composed of 17 to 20 male and roughly 13 female patients, with a mean age of approximately 66 years and an age range of roughly 40 to 90. By revised international staging, eight or nine patients were R-ISS I, fewer than 20 were R-ISS II and roughly 7 were R-ISS III. After DNase treatment, whole-transcriptome libraries were prepared with the TruSeq RNA Access Library Prep Kit. TCR-region mapped reads per sample ranged from about 4 to 10.27 million with IR-seq versus only roughly 85 to 1,300 with RNA-seq. Using the same bone marrow samples, the study ran both targeted immune repertoire sequencing and bulk whole-transcriptome sequencing and then compared the TCR repertoires from each method. One of the main goals was to work out a read-filtering strategy for immune repertoire data, in particular whether clonotypes backed by only a single read should be removed. Overall study outcomes, separate from this receptor: Clonotypes were captured by IR-seq at much higher depth and more reliably than by RNA-seq, and smaller IR-seq throughput was sufficient for identification of most shared clonotypes. Rather than purified T cells, the sorted CD138-negative fraction was a mixed bone marrow immune population. When single-read clonotypes were removed, the proportions of shared clonotypes in IR-seq and RNA-seq correlated more strongly. Single-read clonotypes made up roughly 82% of clonotypes but about 3.2% of total reads in IR-seq, and approximately 73% of clonotypes and 35% to 50% of reads in RNA-seq.

The Immunoverse kit was used to build TCR libraries from around 420 ng RNA, with molecular barcoded adaptors covering alpha/delta and beta/gamma chains. TCR library preparation was performed with the same RNA that was used for transcriptome sequencing. Sequencing of TCR libraries was carried out on an Illumina HiSeq 4000 with 2 x 150 cycles. From the authors' description of their analysis: With MiXCR, TCR reads were aligned to human V, D, J and C references and assembled into CDR3 clonotypes, with quality filtering and error correction included. The tcR package in R was used for analysis of clonotype counts and gene usage diversity. Raw mapping reads were checked after the RNA-seq reads had been mapped by STAR aligner version 2.5.3a onto the human GRCh37 genome. To test the effect of sequencing depth on detected clonotypes, IR-seq fastq files were randomly downsampled using Seqtk 1.3. TCRdb ran its own pipeline on the public reads, namely fastp trimming at Q25 and MiXCR clone calling, and kept in-frame beta chains. Merged by CDR3 protein, the rows form single entries marked with the most common genes and DNA. These V and J calls are TCRdb output, not the study's own analysis. Within this sample are about 62,000 distinct CDR3 sequences, with roughly a fifth of them counted one time only. The ten most abundant clones make up 9.5% to 13% of the sample.

According to the germline V gene (reference sequence), CDR1 reads DFQATT and CDR2 reads SNEGSKA. The V and J ends are trimmed by 3 bases and 6 bases, leaving 12 bases between them. There are 13 amino acids in the CDR3, from cysteine to phenylalanine inclusive. Only the CDR3 portion is preserved as DNA: 39 bases, with reading frame beginning at the first base. Every patient had bone marrow sampled at the time of active disease. Bone marrow mononuclear cells were isolated by Ficoll-Hypaque density gradient centrifugation. CD138-negative cells were obtained by negative selection after labeling with CD138 magnetic microbeads on a MACS separator, removing myeloma plasma cells. Purity of the isolated cells was checked by flow cytometry on an Attune NxT using CD138 antibodies. Total RNA was extracted using TRIzol reagent and was quantified on a NanoDrop spectrophotometer. For each patient, the CD138-negative bone marrow sample underwent paired RNA-seq and IR-seq.

The sequence was collected from a donor over 35 with multiple myeloma. This sequence uses TRBV20-1 and TRBJ2-4, with the D gene not confidently named. Specimen: a population of CD138-negative cells sorted from bone marrow. What the cell subset or site label conveys for this sample: bone marrow mononuclear cells depleted of CD138+ plasma/myeloma cells by negative magnetic selection. The CDR3 protein is CSARGSNTNIQYF. In nucleotide form, the sequence is TGCAGTGCTAGGGGCAGCAATACAAACATTCAGTACTTC.